The 18 T cell receptor beta chains reported below all come from one sample, sequenced in a study of shared clonotypes between healthy human individuals. Sequenced by immunoSEQ multiplex PCR; TCRdb stores in-frame clones only, minus some. Among about 1 million clones listed, 70% to 80% were seen once. Sequencing was carried out using memory CD4+ T cells sorted from blood. Documented subset: CD45RA-negative fraction. These receptors were collected from a man younger than 35 in good health.

The genes are TRBV18 and TRBJ1-3; a possible D gene is TRBD1 (5 bases). CDR3 length equals 16 residues. Between the trimmed V and J ends, which lost 1 base and 0 bases, there was a span of 10 bases. Germline assignment: CDR1 KGHSH and CDR2 LQKENI. The CDR3 loop reads CASSPLGRDSGNTIYF. The DNA for the CDR3 is TGTGCCAGCTCACCACTGGGCAGGGACTCTGGAAACACCATATATTTT.

The chain recombines TRBV4-1 with TRBJ2-3; maybe TRBD2 (6 bases). V lost 4 bases and J 0 bases, leaving 17 bases between the germline ends. Germline values: CDR1 MGHRA, CDR2 YSYEKL. This CDR3 spans 17 amino acids. The CDR3 reads CASSLRSSGTSTDTQYF. CDR3 bases: TGCGCCAGCAGCCTCCGTAGTAGCGGTACTAGCACAGATACGCAGTATTTT.

The genes are TRBV7-9 and TRBJ1-1, with 7 positions matching TRBD1. Germline values: CDR1 SEHNR, CDR2 FQNEAQ (reference sequence). CDR3 length: 14 residues. Losses at the gene ends were 4 bases for V and 4 bases for J; bases not matched to a gene: 6. This chain's CDR3 is CASSWGQSGTEAFF. In DNA form, the CDR3 reads TGTGCCAGCAGCTGGGGACAGTCGGGCACTGAAGCTTTCTTT.

This chain uses TRBV7-6 with TRBJ2-3; D is uncertain. CDR1 is SGHVS and CDR2 is FNYEAQ in the germline V gene. V dropped 6 bases and J dropped 3 bases, with 16 bases sitting between them. This CDR3 is 15 amino acids long. CDR3 protein: CASSPSGFETDTQYF. Written as DNA, the CDR3 is TGTGCCAGCAGTCCCTCTGGGTTTGAGACAGATACGCAGTATTTT. Full variable domain (rest looked up from reference TRBV7-6 and TRBJ2-3): GAGVSQSPRYKVTKRGQDVALRCDPISGHVSLYWYRQALGQGPEFLTYFNYEAQQDKSGLPNDRFSAERPEGSISTLTIQRTEQRDSAMYRCASSPSGFETDTQYFGPGTRLTVL.

Points on this clone: The sample contains more than one DNA sequence encoding this CDR3. This chain links TRBV30 with TRBJ2-5, with no clear D. V was pared by 1 base and J by 2 bases, with 8 bases between. Germline V CDR1 and CDR2: GTSNPN, SVGIG (reference sequence). The CDR3 covers 13 residues. CDR3 region: CAWSGGHQETQYF. CDR3 coding DNA: TGTGCCTGGAGTGGGGGTCATCAAGAGACCCAGTACTTC.

This clone came up once. Other DNA sequences in this sample translate to the same CDR3. This chain uses TRBV5-1 with TRBJ2-3; 9 bases map to TRBD2. This CDR3 region has 16 residues. From germline, CDR1 is SGHRS and CDR2 YFSETQ. V lost 3 bases to trimming and J lost 2 bases; unmatched junction nucleotides: 7. The CDR3 loop reads CASSSGLARVTDTQYF. The CDR3 DNA reads as TGCGCCAGCAGCTCCGGACTAGCGCGCGTCACAGATACGCAGTATTTT.

This clone was seen only once. The chain combines TRBV7-3 with TRBJ2-5; no clear D. Germline CDR1 reads SGHTA; CDR2 reads FQGTGA. V lost 0 bases, J lost 5 bases, and 7 bases lay in between. CDR3 length: 13 residues. CDR3 amino acids: CASSLTYAETQYF. The CDR3 DNA reads as TGTGCCAGCAGCTTAACGTATGCCGAGACCCAGTACTTC.

This clone was seen once. The chain uses TRBV7-8 and TRBJ2-3, with TRBD2 matching over 11 bases. CDR3 size: 17 residues. J gave up 2 bases and V 5 bases, and 9 bases lay outside the gene matches. In germline, CDR1 is SGHVS, CDR2 FQNEAQ. The CDR3 sequence is CASSDPSGGSNTDTQYF. CDR3 sequence (DNA): TGTGCCAGCAGCGACCCTAGCGGGGGGAGTAACACAGATACGCAGTATTTT.

The DNA of the CDR3 is TGTGCCAGCAGCTCGGGACAGCCCACCGGGGAGCTGTTTTTT. It codes for CASSSGQPTGELFF. The rearrangement uses TRBV7-3 and TRBJ2-2; TRBD1 aligns across 7 bases. This CDR3 has 14 residues. Germline V gene data show CDR1 as SGHTA and CDR2 as FQGTGA. Unmatched junction bases numbered 3, after V lost 4 bases and J lost 4 bases.

This sequence joins TRBV30 and TRBJ1-5; 9 bases map to TRBD1. CDR1 is GTSNPN and CDR2 is SVGIG in the germline V gene (reference sequence). The CDR3 is made up of 15 amino acids. V lost 2 bases, J lost 6 bases, and 8 bases stayed unmatched. CDR3 nucleotides: TGTGCCTGGAGTCCAACAGGGGGCACCGGTCAGCCCCAGCATTTT. Amino acids: CAWSPTGGTGQPQHF.

CDR3 residues: CASSLQWAETQYF. The CDR3 region has the DNA TGTGCCAGCAGCTTGCAATGGGCAGAGACCCAGTACTTC. The V call is TRBV5-4, the J call TRBJ2-5; D call uncertain. The V gene's germline CDR1 is SGHNT and CDR2 YYREEE (reference sequence). The CDR3 has 13 residues. Trimming removed 1 base from V and 4 bases from J, with 8 bases in between.

V is TRBV5-6 and J is TRBJ1-5, with D possibly TRBD1 on 5 matching bases. Germline V lookup: CDR1 SGHDT, CDR2 YYEEEE. Deletions cut 4 bases from V and 6 bases from J, with 14 bases between. The CDR3 extends over 14 amino acids. CDR3 residues: CASSGAGLLQPQHF. The CDR3 DNA follows: TGTGCCAGCAGCGGGGCCGGACTTCTTCAGCCCCAGCATTTT.

The chain uses TRBV6-1 and TRBJ1-4, with D unresolved. CDR1 is MNHNS, CDR2 SASEGT, per germline. V was cut by 6 bases and J by 8 bases, with 16 bases left in between. The CDR3 contains 14 residues. The DNA of the CDR3 is TGTGCCAGCAGCCTGACATCCTCGAGGGAAAAACTGTTTTTT. Translated, it gives CASSLTSSREKLFF.

Comments on this clone: Compared with germline, one end of the junction differs, possibly owing to a read error. J is TRBJ2-7 and V is TRBV7-7; 8 positions match TRBD2. Germline V gene data show CDR1 as SSHAT and CDR2 as FNYEAQ (reference sequence). The CDR3 is 15 amino acids. The CDR3 region is CASSLDSGINYEQYF. The CDR3 region has the DNA TGTGCTAGCAGCTTAGATAGCGGGATTAACTACGAGCAGTACTTC.

The V gene is TRBV19, the J gene TRBJ1-1, with D possibly matching TRBD1 (6 bases). Germline V gene data show CDR1 as LNHDA and CDR2 as SQIVND (reference sequence). The CDR3 has 17 residues. The V end was cut by 3 bases, the J end by 0 bases, with 17 bases between. The CDR3 region has the DNA TGTGCCAGTAGTATTTTAGGGGGGAGAAAAATGAACACTGAAGCTTTCTTT. It is translated as CASSILGGRKMNTEAFF.

The V call is TRBV9, the J call TRBJ1-3; D is uncertain. This CDR3 contains 15 residues. With 0 bases removed from V and 8 bases from J, the gap between germline ends came to 15 bases. In germline, CDR1 is SGDLS, CDR2 YYNGEE. CDR3 region: CASSVVGNPEDTIYF. The DNA for the CDR3 is TGTGCCAGCAGCGTAGTCGGCAATCCGGAGGACACCATATATTTT.

CDR3 sequence: CASSKGTYEQYF. The CDR3 DNA sequence: TGTGCCAGCAGTAAGGGAACCTACGAGCAGTACTTC. This chain joins TRBV2 and TRBJ2-7, with D unclear. Trimming shortened V by 5 bases and J by 2 bases, and 7 bases separated the two germline ends. There are 12 residues in the CDR3. Germline V gene lookup returns CDR1 SNHLY and CDR2 FYNNEI. Full variable domain (remainder filled in from reference TRBV2 and TRBJ2-7): EPEVTQTPSHQVTQMGQEVILRCVPISNHLYFYWYRQILGQKVEFLVSFYNNEISEKSEIFDDQFSVERPDGSNFTLKIRSTKLEDSAMYFCASSKGTYEQYFGPGTRLTVT.

The chain links TRBV2 to TRBJ2-2, with unresolved D. The germline V gene has CDR1 SNHLY and CDR2 FYNNEI. This CDR3 spans 13 amino acids. V lost 5 bases and J 5 bases, leaving 9 bases between the germline ends. CDR3 DNA: TGTGCCAGCAGTTTTGCACCGACCGGGGAGCTGTTTTTT. Amino acid sequence: CASSFAPTGELFF.